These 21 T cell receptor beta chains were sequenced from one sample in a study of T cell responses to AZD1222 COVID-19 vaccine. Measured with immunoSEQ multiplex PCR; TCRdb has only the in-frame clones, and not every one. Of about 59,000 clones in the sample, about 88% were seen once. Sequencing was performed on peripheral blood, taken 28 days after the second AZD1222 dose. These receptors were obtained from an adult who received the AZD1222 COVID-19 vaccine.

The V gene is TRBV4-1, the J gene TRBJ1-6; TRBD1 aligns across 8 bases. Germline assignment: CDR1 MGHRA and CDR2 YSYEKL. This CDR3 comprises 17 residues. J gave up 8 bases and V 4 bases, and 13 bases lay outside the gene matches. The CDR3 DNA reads TGCGCCAGCAGCCGGATAGTAGGGACAGGAGAGGATTCACCCCTCCACTTT. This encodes CASSRIVGTGEDSPLHF.

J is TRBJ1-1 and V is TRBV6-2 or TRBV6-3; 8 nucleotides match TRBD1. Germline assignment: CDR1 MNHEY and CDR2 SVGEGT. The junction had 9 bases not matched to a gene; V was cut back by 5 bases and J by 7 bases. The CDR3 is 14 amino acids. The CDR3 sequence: CASSLRTGTSEAFF. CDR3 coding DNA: TGTGCCAGCAGTCTACGGACAGGGACAAGTGAAGCTTTCTTT.

The CDR3 is CASSLVSITNTGELFF. The CDR3 DNA reads as TGTGCCAGCAGCTTAGTGTCGATAACGAACACCGGGGAGCTGTTTTTT. The chain uses TRBV7-2 and TRBJ2-2; D uncertain. This CDR3 has 16 amino acids. V gave up 1 base and J gave up 0 bases, with 9 bases separating them. From germline, CDR1 is SGHTA and CDR2 FQGNSA.

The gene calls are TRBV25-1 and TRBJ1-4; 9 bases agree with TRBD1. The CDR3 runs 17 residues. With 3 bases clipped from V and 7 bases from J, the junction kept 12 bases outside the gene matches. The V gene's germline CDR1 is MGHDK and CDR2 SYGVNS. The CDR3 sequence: CASSEVPTGGAGEKLFF. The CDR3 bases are TGTGCCAGCAGTGAGGTCCCAACAGGGGGCGCAGGTGAAAAACTGTTTTTT.

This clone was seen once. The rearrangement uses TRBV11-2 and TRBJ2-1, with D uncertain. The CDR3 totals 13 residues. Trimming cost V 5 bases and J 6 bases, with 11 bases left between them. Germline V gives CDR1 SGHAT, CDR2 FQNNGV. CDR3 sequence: CASSPRVTNEQFF. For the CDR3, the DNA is TGTGCCAGCAGCCCACGGGTCACCAATGAGCAGTTCTTC.

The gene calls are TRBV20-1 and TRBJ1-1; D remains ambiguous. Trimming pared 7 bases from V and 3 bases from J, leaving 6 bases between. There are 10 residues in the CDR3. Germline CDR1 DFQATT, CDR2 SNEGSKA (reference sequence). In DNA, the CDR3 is TGCAGTGAAGACCACACTGAAGCTTTCTTT. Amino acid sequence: CSEDHTEAFF.

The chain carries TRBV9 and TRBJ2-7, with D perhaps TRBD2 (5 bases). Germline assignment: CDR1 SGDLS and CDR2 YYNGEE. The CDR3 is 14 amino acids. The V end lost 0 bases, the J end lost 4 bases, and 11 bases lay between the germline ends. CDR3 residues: CASSVAQTTYEQYF. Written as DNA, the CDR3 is TGTGCCAGCAGCGTAGCCCAGACTACATACGAGCAGTACTTC.

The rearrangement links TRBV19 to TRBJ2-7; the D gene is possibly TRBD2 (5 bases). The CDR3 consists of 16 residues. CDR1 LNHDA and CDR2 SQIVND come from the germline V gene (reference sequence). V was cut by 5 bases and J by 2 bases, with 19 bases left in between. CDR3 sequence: CASSPSASGLTYEQYF. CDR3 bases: TGTGCCAGTAGTCCAAGCGCGAGCGGCCTGACCTACGAGCAGTACTTC.

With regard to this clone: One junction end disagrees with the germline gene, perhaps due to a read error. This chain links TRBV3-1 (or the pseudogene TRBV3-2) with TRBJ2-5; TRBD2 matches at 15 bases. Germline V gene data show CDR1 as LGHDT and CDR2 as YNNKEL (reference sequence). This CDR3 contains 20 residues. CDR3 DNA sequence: TGTGCCAGCAGCTTATCCGGGACTAGCGGGGGGCATTCACCCCGCCTTAGTCCCCACTTC. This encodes CASSLSGTSGGHSPRLSPHF.

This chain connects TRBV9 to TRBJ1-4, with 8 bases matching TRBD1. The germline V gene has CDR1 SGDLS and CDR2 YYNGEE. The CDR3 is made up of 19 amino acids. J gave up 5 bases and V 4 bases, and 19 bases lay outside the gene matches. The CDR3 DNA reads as TGTGCCAGCAGCCGCACTTCAGGGGGCTCTAGAATATTGAATGAAAAACTGTTTTTT. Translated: CASSRTSGGSRILNEKLFF.

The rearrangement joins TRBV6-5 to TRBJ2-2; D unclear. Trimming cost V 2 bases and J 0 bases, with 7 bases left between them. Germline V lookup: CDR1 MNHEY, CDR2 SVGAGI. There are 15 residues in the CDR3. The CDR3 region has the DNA TGTGCCAGCAGTTACACCCCTACGAACACCGGGGAGCTGTTTTTT. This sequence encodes CASSYTPTNTGELFF.

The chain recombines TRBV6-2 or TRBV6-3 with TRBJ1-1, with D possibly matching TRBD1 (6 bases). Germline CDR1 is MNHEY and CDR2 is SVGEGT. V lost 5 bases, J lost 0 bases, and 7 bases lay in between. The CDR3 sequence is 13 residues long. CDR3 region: CASSGQLNTEAFF. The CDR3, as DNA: TGTGCCAGCAGTGGACAGTTGAACACTGAAGCTTTCTTT.

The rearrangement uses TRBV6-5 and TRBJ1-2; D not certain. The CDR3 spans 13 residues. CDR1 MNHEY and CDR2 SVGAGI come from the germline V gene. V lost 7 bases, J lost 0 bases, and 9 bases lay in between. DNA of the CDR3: TGTGCCAGCACATTGAGCGCTAACTATGGCTACACCTTC. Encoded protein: CASTLSANYGYTF.

The CDR3 is CAWEGGGLGQPQHF. The CDR3 DNA follows: TGTGCCTGGGAGGGTGGGGGGCTCGGTCAGCCCCAGCATTTT. The chain is built from TRBV30 and TRBJ1-5; the D gene is possibly TRBD1 (6 bases). Trimming took off 5 bases at V and 6 bases at J, with 17 bases between the two ends. The CDR3 length is 14 residues. Germline CDR1 GTSNPN, CDR2 SVGIG (reference sequence).

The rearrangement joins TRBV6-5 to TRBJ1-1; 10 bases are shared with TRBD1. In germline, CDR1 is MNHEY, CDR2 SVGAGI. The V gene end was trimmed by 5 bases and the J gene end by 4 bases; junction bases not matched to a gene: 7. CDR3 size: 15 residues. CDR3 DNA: TGTGCCAGCAGTCCTTTGACAGGGGGCTCCACTGAAGCTTTCTTT. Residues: CASSPLTGGSTEAFF.

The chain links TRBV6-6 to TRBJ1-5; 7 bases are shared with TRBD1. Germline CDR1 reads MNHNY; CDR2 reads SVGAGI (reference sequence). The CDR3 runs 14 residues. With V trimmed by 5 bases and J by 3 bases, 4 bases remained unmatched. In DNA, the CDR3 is TGTGCCAGCAGTCAGACAGGGCTCAATCAGCCCCAGCATTTT. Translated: CASSQTGLNQPQHF.

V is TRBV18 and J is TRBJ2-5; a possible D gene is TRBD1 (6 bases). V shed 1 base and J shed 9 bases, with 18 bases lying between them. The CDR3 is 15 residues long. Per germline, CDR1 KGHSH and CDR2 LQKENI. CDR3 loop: CASSPQDRSLVSQYF. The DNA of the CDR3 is TGTGCCAGCTCACCACAAGACAGGAGTCTCGTATCCCAGTACTTC.

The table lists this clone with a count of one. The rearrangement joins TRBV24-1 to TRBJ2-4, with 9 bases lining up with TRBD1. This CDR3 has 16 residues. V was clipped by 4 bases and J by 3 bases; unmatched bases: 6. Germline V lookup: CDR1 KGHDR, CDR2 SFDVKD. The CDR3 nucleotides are TGTGCCACCAGTGAAGATTGGACAGGGGACAAAAACATTCAGTACTTC. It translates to CATSEDWTGDKNIQYF.

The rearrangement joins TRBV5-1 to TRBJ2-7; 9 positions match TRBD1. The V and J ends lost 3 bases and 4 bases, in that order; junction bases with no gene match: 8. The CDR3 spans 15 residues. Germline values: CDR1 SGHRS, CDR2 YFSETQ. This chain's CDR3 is CASSSTTGGVYEQYF. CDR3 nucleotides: TGCGCCAGCAGCTCCACCACAGGGGGCGTTTACGAGCAGTACTTC. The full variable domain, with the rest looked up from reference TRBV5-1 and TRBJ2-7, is KAGVTQTPRYLIKTRGQQVTLSCSPISGHRSVSWYQQTPGQGLQFLFEYFSETQRNKGNFPGRFSGRQFSNSRSEMNVSTLELGDSALYLCASSSTTGGVYEQYFGPGTRLTVT.

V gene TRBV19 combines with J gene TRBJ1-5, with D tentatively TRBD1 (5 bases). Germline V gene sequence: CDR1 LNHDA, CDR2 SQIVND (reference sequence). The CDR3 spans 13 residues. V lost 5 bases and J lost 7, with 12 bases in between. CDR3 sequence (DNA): TGTGCCAGTAGTGGGGGGGGACGGCAGCCCCAGCATTTT. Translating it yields CASSGGGRQPQHF. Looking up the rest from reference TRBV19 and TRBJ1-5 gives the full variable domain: DGGITQSPKYLFRKEGQNVTLSCEQNLNHDAMYWYRQDPGQGLRLIYYSQIVNDFQKGDIAEGYSVSREKKESFPLTVTSAQKNPTAFYLCASSGGGRQPQHFGDGTRLSIL.

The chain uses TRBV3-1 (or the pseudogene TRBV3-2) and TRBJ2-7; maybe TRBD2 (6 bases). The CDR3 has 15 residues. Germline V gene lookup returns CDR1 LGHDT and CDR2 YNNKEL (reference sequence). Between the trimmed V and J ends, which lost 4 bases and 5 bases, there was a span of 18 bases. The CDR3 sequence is CASSPRGLVGDEQYF. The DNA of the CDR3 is TGTGCCAGCAGCCCGCGGGGACTCGTGGGAGACGAGCAGTACTTC.